This T cell receptor (beta chain) originates from a study of T cell responses to AZD1222 COVID-19 vaccine. Study findings and constraints: At baseline, seropositivity was found in only a handful of AZD1222 recipients. Repertoires were obtained only post-peak T cell response. Reportedly, close to half of spike-specific TCRs are directed against unmutated variant regions. The donors showed a predominance of white British ancestry and of females, with possible underestimation of clonal diversity.

TCRdb's table, derived via immunoSEQ multiplex PCR, lists solely in-frame clones and lacks some. The data show under 95,000 clones, with 75% to 90% seen just once and around 1.5% held by the top ten. V lost 6 bases to trimming and J lost 2 bases, with 14 bases between them. CDR1 SNHLY and CDR2 FYNNEI come from the germline V gene. The length of the CDR3 is 14 residues. Comment on this clone: The antigen is undetermined.

The sample in question was peripheral blood, obtained 28 days after the second AZD1222 dose. This chain uses TRBV2 with TRBJ2-7; D not resolved. This clonotype originated in an adult who received the AZD1222 COVID-19 vaccine. CDR3 residues: CASRYFQETYEQYF. The CDR3 DNA reads as TGTGCCAGCAGGTACTTCCAGGAAACCTACGAGCAGTACTTC.